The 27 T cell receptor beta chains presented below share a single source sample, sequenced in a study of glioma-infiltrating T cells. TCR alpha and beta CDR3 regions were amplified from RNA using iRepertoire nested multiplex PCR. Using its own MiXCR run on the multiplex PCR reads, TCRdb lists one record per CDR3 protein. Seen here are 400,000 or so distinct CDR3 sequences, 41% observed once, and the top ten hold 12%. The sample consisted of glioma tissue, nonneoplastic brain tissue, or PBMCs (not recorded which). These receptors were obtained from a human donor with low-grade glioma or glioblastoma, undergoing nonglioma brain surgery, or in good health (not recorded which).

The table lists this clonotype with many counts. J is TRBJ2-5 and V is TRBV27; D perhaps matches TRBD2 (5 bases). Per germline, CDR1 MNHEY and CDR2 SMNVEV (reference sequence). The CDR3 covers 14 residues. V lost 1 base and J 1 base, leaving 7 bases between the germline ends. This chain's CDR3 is CASSLWGAQETQYF. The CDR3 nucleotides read TGTGCCAGCAGTTTATGGGGAGCCCAAGAGACCCAGTACTTC.

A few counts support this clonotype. CDR3 sequence: CASSRHSGANVLTF. The CDR3 bases are TGTGCCAGCAGTCGTCACTCTGGGGCCAACGTCCTGACTTTC. V and J are TRBV28 and TRBJ2-6; D is unclear. There are 14 residues in the CDR3. Between the trimmed V and J ends, which lost 5 bases and 0 bases, there was a span of 5 bases. Germline V gives CDR1 MDHEN, CDR2 SYDVKM. Full variable domain (missing parts from reference TRBV28 and TRBJ2-6): DVKVTQSSRYLVKRTGEKVFLECVQDMDHENMFWYRQDPGLGLRLIYFSYDVKMKEKGDIPEGYSVSREKKERFSLILESASTNQTSMYLCASSRHSGANVLTFGAGSRLTVL.

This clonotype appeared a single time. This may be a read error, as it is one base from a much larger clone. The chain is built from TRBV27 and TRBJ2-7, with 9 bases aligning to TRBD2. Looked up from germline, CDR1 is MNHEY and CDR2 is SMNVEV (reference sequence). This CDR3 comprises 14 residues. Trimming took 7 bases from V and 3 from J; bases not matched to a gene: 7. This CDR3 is CASIRTSVGYEQYF. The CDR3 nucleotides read TGTGCCAGCATTAGGACTAGCGTAGGCTACGAGCAGTACTTC.

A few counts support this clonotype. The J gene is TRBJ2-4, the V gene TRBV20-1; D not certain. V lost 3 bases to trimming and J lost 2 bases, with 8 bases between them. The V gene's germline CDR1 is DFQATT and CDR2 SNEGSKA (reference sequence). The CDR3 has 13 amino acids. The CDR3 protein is CSASPDTKNIQYF. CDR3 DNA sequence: TGCAGTGCTAGTCCAGATACCAAAAACATTCAGTACTTC.

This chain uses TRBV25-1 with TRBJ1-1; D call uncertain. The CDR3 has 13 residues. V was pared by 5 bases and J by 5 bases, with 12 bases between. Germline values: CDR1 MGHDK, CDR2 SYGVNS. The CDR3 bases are TGTGCCAGCAGTCGTGGATCGAAAACTGAAGCTTTCTTT. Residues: CASSRGSKTEAFF.

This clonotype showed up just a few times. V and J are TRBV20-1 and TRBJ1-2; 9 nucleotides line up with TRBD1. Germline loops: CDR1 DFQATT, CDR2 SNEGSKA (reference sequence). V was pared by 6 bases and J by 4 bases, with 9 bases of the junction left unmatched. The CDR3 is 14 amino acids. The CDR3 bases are TGCAGTGCGCAACAGGGGGCGCAGGGCTATGGCTACACCTTC. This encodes CSAQQGAQGYGYTF.

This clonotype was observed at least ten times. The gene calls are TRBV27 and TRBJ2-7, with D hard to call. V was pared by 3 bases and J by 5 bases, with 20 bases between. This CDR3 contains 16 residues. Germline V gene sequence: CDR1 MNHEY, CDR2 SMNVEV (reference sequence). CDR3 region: CASSFLSFGSLHEQYF. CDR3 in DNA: TGTGCCAGCAGTTTCCTGTCGTTCGGATCCCTACACGAGCAGTACTTC.

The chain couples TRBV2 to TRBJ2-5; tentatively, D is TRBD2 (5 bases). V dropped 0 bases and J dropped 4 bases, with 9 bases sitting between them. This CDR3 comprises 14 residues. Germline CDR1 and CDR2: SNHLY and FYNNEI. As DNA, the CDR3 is TGTGCCAGCAGTGAAGCGGGAGTAGGAGAGACCCAGTACTTC. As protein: CASSEAGVGETQYF.

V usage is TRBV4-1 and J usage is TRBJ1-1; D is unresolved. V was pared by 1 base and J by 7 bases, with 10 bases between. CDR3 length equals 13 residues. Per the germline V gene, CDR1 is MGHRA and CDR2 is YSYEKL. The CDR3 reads CASSQGWAFEAFF. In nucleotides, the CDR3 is TGCGCCAGCAGCCAAGGTTGGGCATTTGAAGCTTTCTTT.

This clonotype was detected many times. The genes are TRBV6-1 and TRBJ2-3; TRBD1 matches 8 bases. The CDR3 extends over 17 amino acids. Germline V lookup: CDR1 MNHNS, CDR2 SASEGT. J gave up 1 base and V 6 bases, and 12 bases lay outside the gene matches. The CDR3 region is CASSPAPGGEGTDTQYF. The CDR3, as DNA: TGTGCCAGCAGCCCCGCTCCAGGGGGCGAAGGCACAGATACGCAGTATTTT.

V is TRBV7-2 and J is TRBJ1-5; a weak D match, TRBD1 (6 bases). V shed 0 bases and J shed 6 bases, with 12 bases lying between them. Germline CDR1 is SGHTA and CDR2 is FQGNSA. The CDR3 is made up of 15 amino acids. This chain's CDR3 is CASSLAQGVGQPQHF. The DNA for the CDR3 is TGTGCCAGCAGCTTAGCACAGGGAGTGGGTCAGCCCCAGCATTTT.

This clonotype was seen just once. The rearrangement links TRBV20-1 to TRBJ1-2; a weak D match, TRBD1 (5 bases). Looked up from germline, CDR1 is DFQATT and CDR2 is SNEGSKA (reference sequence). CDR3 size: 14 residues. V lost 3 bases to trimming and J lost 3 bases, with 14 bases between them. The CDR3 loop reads CSASPGDGDYGYTF. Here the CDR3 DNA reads TGCAGTGCTAGTCCGGGGGACGGTGACTATGGCTACACCTTC.

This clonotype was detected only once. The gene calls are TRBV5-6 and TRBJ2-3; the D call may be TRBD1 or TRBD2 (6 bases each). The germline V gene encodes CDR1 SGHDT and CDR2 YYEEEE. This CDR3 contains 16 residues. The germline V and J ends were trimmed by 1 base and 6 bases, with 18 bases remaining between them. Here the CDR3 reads CASSLSGASVEDTQYF. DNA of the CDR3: TGTGCCAGCAGCTTGTCGGGGGCTAGCGTCGAGGATACGCAGTATTTT.

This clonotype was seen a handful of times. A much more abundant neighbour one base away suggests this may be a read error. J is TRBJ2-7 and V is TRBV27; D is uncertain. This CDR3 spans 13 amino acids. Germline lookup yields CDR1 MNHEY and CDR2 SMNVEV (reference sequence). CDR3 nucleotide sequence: TGTGCCAGCAGTTCTGGCGGCTCCTACAAGCAGTACTTC. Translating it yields CASSSGGSYKQYF.

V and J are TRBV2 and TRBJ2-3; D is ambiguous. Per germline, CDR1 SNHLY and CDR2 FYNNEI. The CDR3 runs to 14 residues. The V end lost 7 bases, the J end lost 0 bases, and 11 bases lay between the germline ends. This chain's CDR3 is CASTASPSTDTQYF. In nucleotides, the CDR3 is TGTGCCAGCACTGCCAGCCCTAGCACAGATACGCAGTATTTT.

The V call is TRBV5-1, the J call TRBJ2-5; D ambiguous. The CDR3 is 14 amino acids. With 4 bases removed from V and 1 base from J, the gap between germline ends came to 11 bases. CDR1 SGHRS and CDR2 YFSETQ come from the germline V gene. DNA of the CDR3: TGCGCCAGCAGCCTGCAAGCTTTCCAAGAGACCCAGTACTTC. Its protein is CASSLQAFQETQYF.

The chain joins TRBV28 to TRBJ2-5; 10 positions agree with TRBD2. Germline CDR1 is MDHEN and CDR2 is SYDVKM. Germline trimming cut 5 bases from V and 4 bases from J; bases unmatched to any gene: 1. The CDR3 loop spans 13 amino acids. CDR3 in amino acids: CASSIAGGETQYF. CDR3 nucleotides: TGTGCCAGCAGTATAGCGGGAGGAGAGACCCAGTACTTC.

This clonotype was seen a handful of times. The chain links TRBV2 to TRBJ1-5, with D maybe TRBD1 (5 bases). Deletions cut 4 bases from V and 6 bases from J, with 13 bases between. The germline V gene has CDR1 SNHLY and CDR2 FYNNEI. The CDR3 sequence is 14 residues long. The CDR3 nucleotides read TGTGCCAGCAGTGCCCGCAGGGTGATTCAGCCCCAGCATTTT. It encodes CASSARRVIQPQHF.

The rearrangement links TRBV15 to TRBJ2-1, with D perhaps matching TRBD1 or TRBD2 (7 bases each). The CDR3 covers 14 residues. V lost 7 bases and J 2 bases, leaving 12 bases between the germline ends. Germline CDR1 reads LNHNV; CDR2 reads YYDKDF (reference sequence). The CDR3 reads CATTRGGAYNEQFF. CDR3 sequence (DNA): TGTGCCACCACCAGGGGGGGGGCCTACAATGAGCAGTTCTTC.

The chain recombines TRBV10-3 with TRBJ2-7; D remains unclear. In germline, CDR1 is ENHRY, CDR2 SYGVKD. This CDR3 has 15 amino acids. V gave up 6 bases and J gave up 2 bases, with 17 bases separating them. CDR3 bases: TGTGCCATCAGCGCCCCAAGGACCCAAACCTACGAGCAGTACTTC. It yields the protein CAISAPRTQTYEQYF.

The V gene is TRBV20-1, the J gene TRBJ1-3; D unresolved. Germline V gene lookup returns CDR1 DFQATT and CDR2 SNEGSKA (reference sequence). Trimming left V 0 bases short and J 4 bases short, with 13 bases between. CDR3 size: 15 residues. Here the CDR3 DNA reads TGCAGTGCTAGAGATGGGAGTCTTCCCGGAAACACCATATATTTT. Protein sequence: CSARDGSLPGNTIYF.

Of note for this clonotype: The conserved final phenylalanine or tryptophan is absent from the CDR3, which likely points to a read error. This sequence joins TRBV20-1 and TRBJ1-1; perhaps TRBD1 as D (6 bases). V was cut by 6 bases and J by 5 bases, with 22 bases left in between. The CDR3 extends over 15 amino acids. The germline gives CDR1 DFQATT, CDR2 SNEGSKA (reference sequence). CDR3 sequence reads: CSAPVGGQEDTEAFS. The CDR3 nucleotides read TGCAGTGCCCCTGTGGGGGGGCAAGAGGATACTGAAGCTTTCTCT.

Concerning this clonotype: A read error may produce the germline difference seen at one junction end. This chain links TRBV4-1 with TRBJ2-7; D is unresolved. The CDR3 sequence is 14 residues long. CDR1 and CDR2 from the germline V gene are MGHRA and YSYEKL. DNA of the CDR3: TGCCCCAGCAGCCAATCCGTTGGACGGGACGAGCAGTACTTC. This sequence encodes CPSSQSVGRDEQYF.

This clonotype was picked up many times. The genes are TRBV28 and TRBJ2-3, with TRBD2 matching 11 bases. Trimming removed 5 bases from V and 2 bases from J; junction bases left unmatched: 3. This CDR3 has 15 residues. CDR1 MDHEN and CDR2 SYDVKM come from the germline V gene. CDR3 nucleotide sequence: TGTGCCAGCAGTCGACTAGCGGGACTCACAGATACGCAGTATTTT. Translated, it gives CASSRLAGLTDTQYF.

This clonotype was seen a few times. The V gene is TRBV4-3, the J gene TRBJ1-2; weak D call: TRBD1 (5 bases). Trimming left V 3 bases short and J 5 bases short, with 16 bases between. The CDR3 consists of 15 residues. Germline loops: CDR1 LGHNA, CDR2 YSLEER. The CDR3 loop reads CASSQPTEAFYGYTF. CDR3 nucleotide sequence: TGCGCCAGCAGCCAGCCGACAGAGGCGTTTTATGGCTACACCTTC.

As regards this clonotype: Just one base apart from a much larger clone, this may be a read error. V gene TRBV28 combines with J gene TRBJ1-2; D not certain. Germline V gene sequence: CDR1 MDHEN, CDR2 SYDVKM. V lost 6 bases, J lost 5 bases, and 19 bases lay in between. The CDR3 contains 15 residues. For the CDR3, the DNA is TGTGCCAGCAGCACAAAGAGACCAGTGGGGTATGGCTACACCTTC. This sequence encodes CASSTKRPVGYGYTF.

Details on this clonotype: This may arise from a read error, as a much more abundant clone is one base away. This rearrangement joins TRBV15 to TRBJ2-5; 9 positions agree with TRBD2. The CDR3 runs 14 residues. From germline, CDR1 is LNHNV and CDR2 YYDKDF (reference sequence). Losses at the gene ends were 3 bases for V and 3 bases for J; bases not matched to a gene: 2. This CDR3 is CATSRTSGEETQYF. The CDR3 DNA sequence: TGTGCCACCAGCAGGACTAGCGGAGAAGAGACCCAGTACTTC.